The next 22 T cell receptor beta chains were all read from a single sample in a study of T cell responses to AZD1222 COVID-19 vaccine. The table came from immunoSEQ multiplex PCR; TCRdb's copy has only in-frame clones and leaves some out. The sample comprises some 150,000 clones, around 92% of which are singletons, and about 3% rests with the top ten. Material: peripheral blood, obtained on day 0 of AZD1222 vaccination. These receptors were obtained from an adult in good health.

This clone showed up just once. The chain uses TRBV4-3 and TRBJ2-4, with 11 bases identical to TRBD2. The V gene end was trimmed by 0 bases and the J gene end by 2 bases; junction bases not matched to a gene: 6. Germline lookup yields CDR1 LGHNA and CDR2 YSLEER. The CDR3 length is 18 residues. The DNA for the CDR3 is TGCGCCAGCAGCCAAGATCCGCTAGCGGGAGGAACCAAAAACATTCAGTACTTC. Its translation: CASSQDPLAGGTKNIQYF.

This chain connects TRBV5-1 to TRBJ1-1; 11 bases map to TRBD1. Germline-derived CDR1 and CDR2 are SGHRS and YFSETQ. Losses at the gene ends were 3 bases for V and 0 bases for J; bases not matched to a gene: 10. This CDR3 spans 18 amino acids. In DNA form, the CDR3 reads TGCGCCAGCAGCTCCCTCTTCAGGGACAGGGGGATGAACACTGAAGCTTTCTTT. As protein: CASSSLFRDRGMNTEAFF.

The chain carries TRBV2 and TRBJ2-3; 7 bases fit TRBD2. With V trimmed by 8 bases and J by 2 bases, 10 bases remained unmatched. Germline-derived CDR1 and CDR2 are SNHLY and FYNNEI. The CDR3 is 15 amino acids. The CDR3 DNA reads TGTGCCAGCCGGCGGGAGCCCGGGTACACAGATACGCAGTATTTT. Protein: CASRREPGYTDTQYF. Looking up the rest from reference TRBV2 and TRBJ2-3 gives the full variable domain: EPEVTQTPSHQVTQMGQEVILRCVPISNHLYFYWYRQILGQKVEFLVSFYNNEISEKSEIFDDQFSVERPDGSNFTLKIRSTKLEDSAMYFCASRREPGYTDTQYFGPGTRLTVL.

The rearrangement uses TRBV7-2 and TRBJ2-5; perhaps TRBD2 as D (5 bases). V dropped 5 bases and J dropped 8 bases, with 21 bases sitting between them. Germline values: CDR1 SGHTA, CDR2 FQGNSA. The CDR3 has 15 amino acids. This chain's CDR3 is CASSPARDARDTQYF. CDR3 nucleotides: TGTGCCAGCAGCCCCGCCCGGGATGCAAGAGATACCCAGTACTTC.

The J gene is TRBJ1-2, the V gene TRBV12-3 or TRBV12-4; D ambiguous. This CDR3 has 11 amino acids. V shed 4 bases and J shed 8 bases, with 8 bases lying between them. As DNA, the CDR3 is TGTGCCAGCAGTTACCTAGAGGGCTACACCTTC. Its protein is CASSYLEGYTF.

This clone showed up just once. This chain joins TRBV4-1 and TRBJ1-2; 9 bases map to TRBD1. CDR3 length: 14 amino acids. Trimming removed 0 bases from V and 5 bases from J; junction bases left unmatched: 1. CDR1 MGHRA and CDR2 YSYEKL come from the germline V gene. The CDR3 reads CASSQDDRGYGYTF. The CDR3 nucleotides read TGCGCCAGCAGCCAAGACGACAGGGGGTATGGCTACACCTTC.

The chain uses TRBV12-5 and TRBJ2-5, with 12 bases that match TRBD1. The trim removed 3 bases at V and 4 bases at J, leaving 3 bases unmatched. Germline V gene data show CDR1 as LGHNT and CDR2 as FRNRAP. This CDR3 region has 15 residues. The CDR3 is CASGLGTGGGETQYF. In DNA, the CDR3 is TGTGCTAGTGGTTTAGGGACAGGGGGCGGAGAGACCCAGTACTTC.

The chain recombines TRBV5-4 with TRBJ1-2; the D is unclear. The CDR3 totals 13 residues. Germline V gene sequence: CDR1 SGHNT, CDR2 YYREEE (reference sequence). V lost 0 bases to trimming and J lost 8 bases, with 11 bases between them. The DNA for the CDR3 is TGTGCCAGCAGCTTGGAACAGACGCGGGGCTACACCTTC. Its translation is CASSLEQTRGYTF.

The V call is TRBV4-3, the J call TRBJ1-4; 9 bases are a match to TRBD1. With V trimmed by 0 bases and J by 5 bases, 13 bases remained unmatched. CDR1 is LGHNA, CDR2 YSLEER, per germline. The CDR3 covers 19 residues. The CDR3 nucleotides read TGCGCCAGCAGCCAAGAGCAGAGGGGACAGGGCTACAAGAATGAAAAACTGTTTTTT. Translating gives CASSQEQRGQGYKNEKLFF.

The CDR3 spells CASRPGLAGDEQYF. The DNA for the CDR3 is TGTGCCAGCCGTCCGGGACTAGCGGGGGACGAGCAGTACTTC. The rearrangement joins TRBV19 to TRBJ2-7, with TRBD2 matching 14 bases. Germline V gene sequence: CDR1 LNHDA, CDR2 SQIVND (reference sequence). J gave up 5 bases and V 9 bases, and 6 bases lay outside the gene matches. The CDR3 is 14 amino acids.

V and J are TRBV5-4 and TRBJ1-1; maybe TRBD1 (6 bases). V gave up 1 base and J gave up 2 bases, with 15 bases separating them. Germline CDR1 and CDR2: SGHNT and YYREEE (reference sequence). CDR3 length: 16 residues. The CDR3 reads CASSLSGGRGNTEAFF. CDR3 in DNA: TGTGCCAGCAGCTTGTCTGGGGGGCGGGGAAACACTGAAGCTTTCTTT. The variable domain in full, with the rest retrieved from reference TRBV5-4 and TRBJ1-1, is ETGVTQSPTHLIKTRGQQVTLRCSSQSGHNTVSWYQQALGQGPQFIFQYYREEENGRGNFPPRFSGLQFPNYSSELNVNALELDDSALYLCASSLSGGRGNTEAFFGQGTRLTVV.

This clone showed up just once. The J gene is TRBJ2-1, the V gene TRBV5-1, with unresolved D. Germline loops: CDR1 SGHRS, CDR2 YFSETQ. V was shortened by 1 base and J by 6 bases, with 8 bases between the two germline ends. The length of the CDR3 is 13 residues. DNA for the CDR3: TGCGCCAGCAGCTTGATTCCTGGCAATGAGCAGTTCTTC. This codes for CASSLIPGNEQFF.

The chain combines TRBV4-2 with TRBJ1-2; no definite D call. Germline lookup yields CDR1 LGHNA and CDR2 YNFKEQ. V shed 0 bases and J shed 3 bases, with 11 bases lying between them. This CDR3 is built from 15 residues. CDR3 sequence (DNA): TGTGCCAGCAGCCAAGAGCTAGGAGTTCACTATGGCTACACCTTC. Translated: CASSQELGVHYGYTF.

In the case of this clone: Within the sample, other DNA sequences also encode this same CDR3. V is TRBV5-4 and J is TRBJ2-7; 14 bases map to TRBD2. The CDR3 totals 15 residues. The germline CDR1 and CDR2 sequences are SGHNT and YYREEE (reference sequence). V gave up 5 bases and J gave up 4 bases; unmatched junction bases: 5. The CDR3 spells CASSSGLAGVYEQYF. The DNA of the CDR3 is TGTGCCAGCAGTTCGGGACTAGCGGGGGTATACGAGCAGTACTTC.

This clone has a single count. The chain recombines TRBV5-4 with TRBJ1-2; D unclear. Between the trimmed V and J ends, which lost 3 bases and 4 bases, there was a span of 16 bases. This CDR3 is built from 15 residues. Looked up from germline, CDR1 is SGHNT and CDR2 is YYREEE (reference sequence). CDR3 in DNA: TGTGCCAGCAGCTCGAAGGCGGGGAACATCTATGGCTACACCTTC. This encodes CASSSKAGNIYGYTF.

V usage is TRBV7-3 and J usage is TRBJ1-6, with D possibly matching TRBD1 (5 bases). Trimming removed 4 bases at V and 9 bases at J, with 16 bases between. The CDR3 extends over 15 amino acids. In germline, CDR1 is SGHTA, CDR2 FQGTGA. Written as DNA, the CDR3 is TGTGCCAGCAGCTCCCCCGGGACGCCTCCTTCACCCCTCCACTTT. Protein: CASSSPGTPPSPLHF.

This clone was recorded once. The J gene is TRBJ1-2, the V gene TRBV11-1; possible D gene TRBD1, 5 bases. The CDR3 extends over 13 amino acids. V was clipped by 5 bases and J by 4 bases, with 11 bases between them. Germline V gene sequence: CDR1 SGHAT, CDR2 FQDESV (reference sequence). The CDR3 DNA follows: TGTGCCAGCAGCCCGGGACCGACCTATGGCTACACCTTC. It codes for CASSPGPTYGYTF. The whole variable domain, filled in from reference TRBV11-1 and TRBJ1-2, reads EAEVAQSPRYKITEKSQAVAFWCDPISGHATLYWYRQILGQGPELLVQFQDESVVDDSQLPKDRFSAERLKGVDSTLKIQPAELGDSAMYLCASSPGPTYGYTFGSGTRLTVV.

V is TRBV7-9 and J is TRBJ2-2, with TRBD2 as a possible D gene (6 bases). Between the trimmed V and J ends, which lost 2 bases and 7 bases, there was a span of 14 bases. The germline V gene has CDR1 SEHNR and CDR2 FQNEAQ (reference sequence). The CDR3 contains 15 residues. Here the CDR3 reads CASSLRRAGIGELFF. CDR3 nucleotides: TGTGCCAGCAGCTTAAGGAGGGCGGGCATCGGGGAGCTGTTTTTT.

This chain links TRBV7-9 with TRBJ2-3, with D possibly being TRBD1 (6 bases). The CDR3 runs 14 residues. V was shortened by 3 bases and J by 5 bases, with 12 bases between the two germline ends. Germline V gene lookup returns CDR1 SEHNR and CDR2 FQNEAQ (reference sequence). The CDR3 region has the DNA TGTGCCAGCAGCTTCCTGGGGGCACAAGATACGCAGTATTTT. It specifies CASSFLGAQDTQYF.

The chain employs TRBV5-3 and TRBJ2-7; 13 nucleotides align to TRBD2. TRBV5-3 carries the ORF label, with uncertain function. This CDR3 has 17 residues. Germline trimming cut 1 base from V and 2 bases from J; bases unmatched to any gene: 6. Here the CDR3 DNA reads TGTGCCAGAAGCTTGACTAGCGGGAGGGCTGGCGCCTACGAGCAGTACTTC. Protein: CARSLTSGRAGAYEQYF.

This chain uses TRBV18 with TRBJ2-1; no firm D call. CDR1 KGHSH and CDR2 LQKENI come from the germline V gene. V was trimmed by 3 bases and J by 4 bases, leaving 7 bases between them. There are 13 residues in the CDR3. The CDR3 is CASSPVRYNEQFF. The CDR3 DNA follows: TGTGCCAGCTCACCTGTCAGGTACAATGAGCAGTTCTTC.

The V call is TRBV18, the J call TRBJ1-4; D perhaps matches TRBD1 (5 bases). Between the trimmed V and J ends, which lost 3 bases and 6 bases, there was a span of 8 bases. The CDR3 totals 13 residues. Germline V lookup: CDR1 KGHSH, CDR2 LQKENI. This CDR3 is CASSPGGHEKLFF. CDR3 coding DNA: TGTGCCAGCTCACCTGGGGGTCATGAAAAACTGTTTTTT.